This T cell receptor beta chain was recovered during a study of T cells after yellow fever vaccination. One entry per CDR3 protein results from TCRdb running MiXCR on the 5' RACE reads. The sample records about 25,000 distinct CDR3 sequences, less than 4% being singletons. V was shortened by 4 bases and J by 7 bases, with 8 bases between the two germline ends. Per germline, CDR1 MDHEN and CDR2 SYDVKM. The CDR3 loop spans 12 amino acids. This clonotype was detected many times. V gene TRBV28 combines with J gene TRBJ1-5; no firm D call. This material consisted of PBMCs, either bulk or a sorted T-cell subset (CD4+, CD8+, memory, or dextramer-sorted; not recorded which), taken roughly 46 days after the first yellow fever vaccination. This clonotype originated in a young man who received the YFV17D yellow fever vaccine. The CDR3 spells CASSYYRQPQHF. The CDR3, as DNA: TGTGCCAGCAGTTATTACCGGCAGCCCCAGCATTTT.